Presented here are 24 T cell receptor beta chains from one specimen sequenced in a study of cytomegalovirus exposure and HLA in healthy donors (dated by TCRdb to 2017 to 2019). The library was prepared using the immunoSEQ multiplex PCR assay. For the multiplex PCR, a mixture combining 60 forward primers for TCR Vbeta segments and 13 reverse primers for TCR Jbeta segments was used. TCRdb limited this immuneACCESS table to in-frame rearrangements with V and J called. A share of clones is missing; checked studies link under half to unresolved V genes, and the rest is unexplained. Present in this sample are around 80,000 clones, around 68% of which were seen just once. About 9% of the sample is taken by the ten largest. Source material: PBMCs. All receptors come from a man in his forties in good health and CMV-seropositive.

The chain couples TRBV7-2 to TRBJ2-6, with a weak D call TRBD1 (5 bases). CDR1 SGHTA and CDR2 FQGNSA come from the germline V gene. The CDR3 contains 14 residues. Trimming removed 0 bases at V and 5 bases at J, with 5 bases between. DNA of the CDR3: TGTGCCAGCAGCTTAGCGGGGCGGGCCAACGTCCTGACTTTC. This sequence encodes CASSLAGRANVLTF. The variable domain in full, with the rest retrieved from reference TRBV7-2 and TRBJ2-6, is GAGVSQSPSNKVTEKGKDVELRCDPISGHTALYWYRQSLGQGLEFLIYFQGNSAPDKSGLPSDRFSAERTGGSVSTLTIQRTQQEDSAVYLCASSLAGRANVLTFGAGSRLTVL.

On this clone: The sample has other DNA sequences that encode this CDR3 too. The chain combines TRBV12-2 with TRBJ2-3; the DNA was not used to check the table's D call, TRBD2. TRBV12-2 is listed as a pseudogene. The CDR3 sequence is 19 residues long. The CDR3, as DNA: TGTGCAAGTCGCTTAGCGGCCAGCGGGGGGACCGACCACACAGATACGCAGTATTTT. Amino acid sequence: CASRLAASGGTDHTDTQYF.

This chain connects TRBV7-3 to TRBJ2-2; 11 nucleotides agree with TRBD1. J gave up 4 bases and V 4 bases, and 8 bases lay outside the gene matches. The germline CDR1 and CDR2 sequences are SGHTA and FQGTGA. This CDR3 has 17 residues. The CDR3 region has the DNA TGTGCCAGCAGCTCCCTGGACAGGGGGCTAGGCACCGGGGAGCTGTTTTTT. This sequence encodes CASSSLDRGLGTGELFF.

The V gene is TRBV6-5, the J gene TRBJ1-1, with a tentative D call TRBD1 (5 bases). The CDR3 is 14 amino acids. The germline V and J ends were trimmed by 5 bases and 1 base, with 11 bases remaining between them. Germline V gene lookup returns CDR1 MNHEY and CDR2 SVGAGI. For the CDR3, the DNA is TGTGCCAGCAGTAAGGGCAGGGCGAACACTGAAGCTTTCTTT. As protein: CASSKGRANTEAFF.

This chain connects TRBV7-6 to TRBJ2-3, with D maybe TRBD2 (7 bases). This CDR3 has 15 amino acids. Germline CDR1 and CDR2: SGHVS and FNYEAQ. Trimming removed 5 bases at V and 6 bases at J, with 18 bases between. The CDR3 here is CASSPYGGAADTQYF. The CDR3, as DNA: TGTGCCAGCAGCCCATATGGGGGGGCAGCGGATACGCAGTATTTT. Looking up the rest from reference TRBV7-6 and TRBJ2-3 gives the full variable domain: GAGVSQSPRYKVTKRGQDVALRCDPISGHVSLYWYRQALGQGPEFLTYFNYEAQQDKSGLPNDRFSAERPEGSISTLTIQRTEQRDSAMYRCASSPYGGAADTQYFGPGTRLTVL.

J is TRBJ1-5 and V is TRBV18, with a tentative D call TRBD1 (6 bases). The germline CDR1 and CDR2 sequences are KGHSH and LQKENI. The V end was cut by 2 bases, the J end by 2 bases, with 19 bases between. The CDR3 has 18 amino acids. The CDR3 here is CASSPGIQGFHGNQPQHF. As DNA, the CDR3 is TGTGCCAGCTCACCAGGGATTCAGGGGTTCCATGGCAATCAGCCCCAGCATTTT.

CDR3 nucleotide sequence: TGTGCCAGCAGCTCCGGTGAGGTAGCGTCCCAAGAGACCCAGTACTTC. Its translation is CASSSGEVASQETQYF. The gene calls are TRBV5-8 and TRBJ2-5; maybe TRBD2 (5 bases). The V end lost 3 bases, the J end lost 1 base, and 16 bases lay between the germline ends. CDR1 SGHTS and CDR2 YDEGEE come from the germline V gene. The CDR3 is 16 residues long.

This chain joins TRBV2 and TRBJ1-5, with D possibly being TRBD1 (5 bases). The V gene's germline CDR1 is SNHLY and CDR2 FYNNEI. The CDR3 is 13 amino acids. Deletions cut 11 bases from V and 3 bases from J, with 14 bases between. The CDR3 sequence is CASGEGINQPQHF. The CDR3 DNA sequence: TGTGCCTCGGGGGAGGGGATCAATCAGCCCCAGCATTTT.

The chain is built from TRBV18 and TRBJ1-6, with D possibly TRBD1 on 6 matching bases. The V gene's germline CDR1 is KGHSH and CDR2 LQKENI. V was pared by 3 bases and J by 4 bases, with 10 bases between. The CDR3 sequence is 15 residues long. CDR3: CASSPGTMYNSPLHF. The CDR3 DNA sequence: TGTGCCAGCTCACCTGGGACAATGTATAATTCACCCCTCCACTTT.

The chain uses TRBV29-1 and TRBJ1-2; 8 nucleotides match TRBD1. V lost 6 bases, J lost 8 bases, and 5 bases stayed unmatched. Germline CDR1 is SQVTM and CDR2 is ANQGSEA. CDR3 length: 11 residues. The CDR3 nucleotides are TGCAGCGTACTGGACAGGGCCGGCTACACCTTC. This encodes CSVLDRAGYTF.

The chain has TRBV28 and TRBJ1-4; D unclear. The CDR3 sequence is 16 residues long. Deletions cut 2 bases from V and 9 bases from J, with 19 bases between. Germline CDR1 and CDR2: MDHEN and SYDVKM. CDR3 protein: CASSLLPQLGSQKLFF. In DNA form, the CDR3 reads TGTGCCAGCAGTTTACTCCCGCAACTAGGGTCGCAAAAACTGTTTTTT.

Details on this clone: One junction end does not reproduce the germline sequence, and a read error may be involved. The J gene is TRBJ1-5, the V gene TRBV6-1, with TRBD1 identical over 12 bases. The CDR3 extends over 17 amino acids. Germline V gene sequence: CDR1 MNHNS, CDR2 SASEGT. CDR3 sequence: CAISESRDRGPGQPQHF. The CDR3 nucleotides are TGTGCCATCAGTGAGTCGAGGGACAGGGGGCCGGGACAGCCCCAGCATTTT.

This rearrangement joins TRBV29-1 to TRBJ2-7; TRBD1 agrees at 12 bases. From germline, CDR1 is SQVTM and CDR2 ANQGSEA. The CDR3 consists of 13 residues. The V gene end was trimmed by 5 bases and the J gene end by 4 bases; junction bases not matched to a gene: 3. CDR3 residues: CSVRDRGRYEQYF. The DNA of the CDR3 is TGCAGCGTTAGGGACAGGGGGCGGTACGAGCAGTACTTC.

The chain combines TRBV5-4 with TRBJ1-2; 10 bases are a match to TRBD1. The V segment lost 4 bases and the J segment 8 bases; nucleotides outside the gene matches: 5. The length of the CDR3 is 13 residues. Germline CDR1 and CDR2: SGHNT and YYREEE (reference sequence). The CDR3 DNA sequence: TGTGCCAGCAGCCCTGGACAGGGGGAGGGCTACACCTTC. Protein: CASSPGQGEGYTF.

The gene calls are TRBV18 and TRBJ1-1, with a weak D call TRBD1 (6 bases). The CDR3 is 14 residues long. CDR1 KGHSH and CDR2 LQKENI come from the germline V gene. Trimming took off 5 bases at V and 2 bases at J, with 12 bases between the two ends. The CDR3 protein is CASSKRQDNTEAFF. The DNA for the CDR3 is TGTGCCAGCTCAAAACGACAGGACAACACTGAAGCTTTCTTT.

The chain carries TRBV5-4 and TRBJ2-2; 7 positions agree with TRBD1. The CDR3 is 15 residues long. V lost 1 base, J lost 1 base, and 1 base stayed unmatched. The germline gives CDR1 SGHNT, CDR2 YYREEE (reference sequence). This CDR3 reads CASSLWTGNTGELFF. The DNA for the CDR3 is TGTGCCAGCAGCTTGTGGACAGGGAACACCGGGGAGCTGTTTTTT.

The chain carries TRBV10-2 and TRBJ1-4; D is undetermined. CDR1 and CDR2 (germline): WSHSY, SAAADI. The CDR3 covers 13 residues. Trimming pared 6 bases from V and 8 bases from J, leaving 13 bases between. The CDR3, as DNA: TGCGCCAGCAGCCCGGGAGTAAGAGAAAAACTGTTTTTT. It specifies CASSPGVREKLFF.

CDR3 sequence: CASSEAPSGGNNEQFF. The DNA of the CDR3 is TGTGCCAGCAGTGAAGCACCTAGCGGGGGCAACAATGAGCAGTTCTTC. This chain joins TRBV6-1 and TRBJ2-1, with TRBD2 identical over 10 bases. The CDR3 has 16 residues. The ends lost 0 bases at V and 5 bases at J; junction bases unmatched: 4. Germline CDR1 and CDR2: MNHNS and SASEGT.

The chain carries TRBV7-2 and TRBJ1-3; 7 bases agree with TRBD1. The germline V gene has CDR1 SGHTA and CDR2 FQGNSA. The CDR3 contains 15 residues. The V segment lost 2 bases and the J segment 1 base; nucleotides outside the gene matches: 2. The CDR3 nucleotides read TGTGCCAGCAGCTTATCACAGGGGTCTGGAAACACCATATATTTT. Protein sequence: CASSLSQGSGNTIYF.

The chain joins TRBV5-4 to TRBJ2-5; 9 bases agree with TRBD2. The CDR3 loop spans 16 amino acids. With 0 bases clipped from V and 5 bases from J, the junction kept 8 bases outside the gene matches. CDR1 and CDR2 (germline): SGHNT, YYREEE (reference sequence). The CDR3 loop reads CASSLAGGGLAETQYF. The DNA of the CDR3 is TGTGCCAGCAGCTTGGCTGGGGGGGGACTAGCTGAGACCCAGTACTTC. The full variable domain, rest sourced from reference TRBV5-4 and TRBJ2-5, is ETGVTQSPTHLIKTRGQQVTLRCSSQSGHNTVSWYQQALGQGPQFIFQYYREEENGRGNFPPRFSGLQFPNYSSELNVNALELDDSALYLCASSLAGGGLAETQYFGPGTRLLVL.

As to this clone: Compared with germline, one end of the junction differs, possibly owing to a read error. Distinct nucleotide sequences in the sample also encode this CDR3. The chain is built from TRBV5-4 and TRBJ2-7; no clear D gene. Germline V lookup: CDR1 SGHNT, CDR2 YYREEE (reference sequence). The CDR3 loop spans 15 amino acids. The DNA for the CDR3 is TGCGCCAGCAGCCAAGATCGCAGTGGTACCTACGAGCAGTACTTC. Its translation is CASSQDRSGTYEQYF.

V usage is TRBV5-1 and J usage is TRBJ2-3; D is perhaps TRBD1 (6 bases). CDR3 size: 18 residues. Germline V lookup: CDR1 SGHRS, CDR2 YFSETQ. Trimming took 1 base from V and 0 from J, leaving 18 bases between them. DNA for the CDR3: TGCGCCAGCAGCTTGACAGGGACCCACACAATCAGCACAGATACGCAGTATTTT. Its translation: CASSLTGTHTISTDTQYF.

This clone was counted a single time. The chain recombines TRBV4-2 with TRBJ1-4; D unresolved. The CDR3 is made up of 16 amino acids. Deletions cut 0 bases from V and 7 bases from J, with 15 bases between. The germline V gene encodes CDR1 LGHNA and CDR2 YNFKEQ. This CDR3 reads CASSQDGRGSVEKLFF. The CDR3 coding sequence is TGTGCCAGCAGCCAAGACGGACGCGGGTCCGTTGAAAAACTGTTTTTT.

This clone qualifies as medium-sized (0.01 to 0.1%). The V call is TRBV10-2, the J call TRBJ1-1; maybe TRBD1 (5 bases). The CDR3 totals 14 residues. Per the germline V gene, CDR1 is WSHSY and CDR2 is SAAADI. Trimming removed 9 bases at V and 1 base at J, with 15 bases between. CDR3 coding DNA: TGCGCCAGTCGCGGGGACGGCCGGAACACTGAAGCTTTCTTT. Translating it yields CASRGDGRNTEAFF.